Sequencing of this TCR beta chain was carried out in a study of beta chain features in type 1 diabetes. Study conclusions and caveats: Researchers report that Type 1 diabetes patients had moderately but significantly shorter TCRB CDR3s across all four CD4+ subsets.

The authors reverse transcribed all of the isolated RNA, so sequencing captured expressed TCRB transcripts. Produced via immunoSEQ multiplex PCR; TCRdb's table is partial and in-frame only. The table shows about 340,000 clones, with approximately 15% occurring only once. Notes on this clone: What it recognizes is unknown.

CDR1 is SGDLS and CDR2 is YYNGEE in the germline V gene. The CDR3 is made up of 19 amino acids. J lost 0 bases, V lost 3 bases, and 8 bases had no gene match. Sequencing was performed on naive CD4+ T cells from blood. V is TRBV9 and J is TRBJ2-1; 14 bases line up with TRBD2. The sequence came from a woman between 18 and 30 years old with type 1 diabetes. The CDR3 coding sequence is TGTGCCAGCAGCGCGACTAGCGGGAGGGTTAGAAGCTCCTACAATGAGCAGTTCTTC. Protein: CASSATSGRVRSSYNEQFF. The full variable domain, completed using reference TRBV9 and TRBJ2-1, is DSGVTQTPKHLITATGQRVTLRCSPRSGDLSVYWYQQSLDQGLQFLIQYYNGEERAKGNILERFSAQQFPDLHSELNLSSLELGDSALYFCASSATSGRVRSSYNEQFFGPGTRLTVL.